This TCR beta chain was found in a study of cytomegalovirus exposure and HLA in healthy donors. Assay used: immunoSEQ multiplex PCR; TCRdb lists only in-frame clones, some missing. The table lists 110,000 to 150,000 clones, about 91% of them singletons, with about 10% in the top ten. The germline gives CDR1 MGHRA, CDR2 YSYEKL. This CDR3 has 15 amino acids. V lost 1 base and J lost 6, with 16 bases in between. Donors were drawn from the approximately 120-subject validation cohort, separate from the approximately 680-subject first cohort. Study results and limitations: Most observed TCR sequences were rare, whereas some public TCRs were detected in many donors. The tendency of first-cohort TCR clusters to co-occur in the approximately 110 validation repertoires was the finding of a later analysis.

For this clone: Antigen: not known.

V usage is TRBV4-1 and J usage is TRBJ2-7; a weak D match, TRBD1 (6 bases). Material for sequencing was PBMCs. The sequence was obtained from a woman younger than 35 in good health and CMV-seropositive. CDR3 protein: CASSQATGPPGEQYF. The CDR3 nucleotides are TGCGCCAGCAGCCAAGCGACAGGCCCTCCTGGCGAGCAGTACTTC.